This T cell receptor (beta chain) derives from a study of control samples from healthy donors and cancer patients. This clone appeared a few times. CDR3 size: 15 residues. V dropped 2 bases and J dropped 3 bases, with 14 bases sitting between them. Germline CDR1 is SGHVS and CDR2 is FQNEAQ. Assay: immunoSEQ multiplex PCR; the TCRdb copy retains only in-frame clones and omits some. The data hold about 140,000 clones, with approximately 94% observed a single time. This sequence was found in a middle-aged man in good health. The rearrangement uses TRBV7-8 and TRBJ2-7; TRBD1 might be the D (5 bases). Sequencing input: blood. DNA for the CDR3: TGTGCCAGCAGCTTAAGATTTGACAGTTTCTACGAGCAGTACTTC. This gives the protein CASSLRFDSFYEQYF.